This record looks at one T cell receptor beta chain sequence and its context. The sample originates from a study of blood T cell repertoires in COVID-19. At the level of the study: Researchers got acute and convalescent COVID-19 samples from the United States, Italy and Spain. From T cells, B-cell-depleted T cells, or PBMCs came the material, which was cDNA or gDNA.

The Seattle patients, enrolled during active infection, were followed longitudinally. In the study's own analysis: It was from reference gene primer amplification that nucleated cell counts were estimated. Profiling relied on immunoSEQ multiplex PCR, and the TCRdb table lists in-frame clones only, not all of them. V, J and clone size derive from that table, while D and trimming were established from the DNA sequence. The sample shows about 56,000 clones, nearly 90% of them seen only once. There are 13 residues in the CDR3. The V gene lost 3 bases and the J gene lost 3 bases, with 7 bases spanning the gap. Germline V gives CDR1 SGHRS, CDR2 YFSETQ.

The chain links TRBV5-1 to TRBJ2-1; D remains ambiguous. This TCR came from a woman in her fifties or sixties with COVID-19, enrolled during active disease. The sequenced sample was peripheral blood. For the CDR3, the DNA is TGCGCCAGCAGCTCCGAGAACTACAATGAGCAGTTCTTC. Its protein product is CASSSENYNEQFF.